The 19 T cell receptor beta chains below were found in one sample sequenced in a study of T cells in Graves' hyperthyroidism and ophthalmopathy. Amplified TCR beta CDR3 regions came from RNA transcripts. First-round RT-PCR of the TCR CDR3 relied on the HTBI primer set. TCRdb re-derived calls from the multiplex PCR reads in MiXCR, one entry per CDR3 protein. The sample shows some 500,000 distinct CDR3 sequences, 13% to 15% of them seen only once. Input material: blood. The receptor source for this set is a woman aged 18-29 years with Graves' hyperthyroidism.

This clonotype occurred many times. This chain links TRBV10-3 with TRBJ2-1, with 10 bases aligning to TRBD2. Germline CDR1 ENHRY, CDR2 SYGVKD. The CDR3 runs 17 residues. With 10 bases clipped from V and 4 bases from J, the junction kept 16 bases outside the gene matches. The chain's CDR3 is CASSGLATKTAYNEQFF. The CDR3 nucleotides are TGTGCCAGCTCGGGACTAGCGACAAAAACCGCTTACAATGAGCAGTTCTTC.

This clonotype was observed a handful of times. The rearrangement links TRBV3-1 to TRBJ2-1; D is perhaps TRBD1 (5 bases). The CDR3 runs 17 residues. Per germline, CDR1 LGHDT and CDR2 YNNKEL (reference sequence). V was clipped by 0 bases and J by 0 bases, with 12 bases between them. The CDR3 spells CASSQDPDILSYNEQFF. In nucleotides, the CDR3 is TGTGCCAGCAGCCAAGATCCGGACATCCTCTCCTACAATGAGCAGTTCTTC.

This clonotype was seen at least ten times. J is TRBJ2-1 and V is TRBV7-3, with TRBD2 identical over 10 bases. Germline V gene sequence: CDR1 SGHTA, CDR2 FQGTGA. V lost 5 bases, J lost 3 bases, and 4 bases stayed unmatched. The CDR3 consists of 15 residues. CDR3 coding DNA: TGTGCCAGCAGCCTCACTAGCGGGAACTACAATGAGCAGTTCTTC. Protein product: CASSLTSGNYNEQFF.

This clonotype has ten or more counts. This chain connects TRBV19 to TRBJ1-1; D not resolved. V shed 6 bases and J shed 0 bases, with 14 bases lying between them. Germline CDR1 reads LNHDA; CDR2 reads SQIVND (reference sequence). This CDR3 spans 15 amino acids. DNA of the CDR3: TGTGCCAGTAGGACCGGGCCTCTCCTGAACACTGAAGCTTTCTTT. Translation gives CASRTGPLLNTEAFF.

This clonotype was counted many times. The chain links TRBV20-1 to TRBJ1-5, with 7 bases aligning to TRBD1. From germline, CDR1 is DFQATT and CDR2 SNEGSKA (reference sequence). This CDR3 is 14 amino acids long. The V and J ends lost 0 bases and 3 bases, in that order; junction bases with no gene match: 2. The CDR3 here is CSAREGQANQPQHF. The CDR3, as DNA: TGCAGTGCTAGAGAAGGACAGGCCAATCAGCCCCAGCATTTT.

This clonotype was observed many times. The rearrangement joins TRBV19 to TRBJ2-1; weak D call: TRBD2 (6 bases). Trimming pared 5 bases from V and 0 bases from J, leaving 20 bases between. The germline CDR1 and CDR2 sequences are LNHDA and SQIVND (reference sequence). CDR3 size: 18 residues. The CDR3 here is CASSGRVVAVSSYNEQFF. The CDR3 DNA reads as TGTGCCAGTAGTGGTCGGGTGGTAGCGGTTAGCTCCTACAATGAGCAGTTCTTC. Supplemented by reference TRBV19 and TRBJ2-1, the full variable domain reads DGGITQSPKYLFRKEGQNVTLSCEQNLNHDAMYWYRQDPGQGLRLIYYSQIVNDFQKGDIAEGYSVSREKKESFPLTVTSAQKNPTAFYLCASSGRVVAVSSYNEQFFGPGTRLTVL.

This clonotype has a count of ten or more. V usage is TRBV6-1 and J usage is TRBJ2-3, with 7 bases that match TRBD1. CDR1 is MNHNS, CDR2 SASEGT, per germline. V was pared by 6 bases and J by 2 bases, with 8 bases of the junction left unmatched. The CDR3 is made up of 15 amino acids. The CDR3 is CASRGGQIFTDTQYF. The DNA for the CDR3 is TGTGCCAGCAGAGGGGGACAGATATTCACAGATACGCAGTATTTT.

Only a few counts were recorded for this clonotype. The V and J genes are TRBV6-1 and TRBJ2-2; unclear D gene. The CDR3 length is 15 residues. Germline CDR1 MNHNS, CDR2 SASEGT. V gave up 7 bases and J gave up 4 bases, with 16 bases separating them. The DNA for the CDR3 is TGTGCCAGCACCATCTCCTACGAGTTCACCGGGGAGCTGTTTTTT. Translation: CASTISYEFTGELFF.

In its sample, this clonotype was seen many times. The chain couples TRBV6-6 to TRBJ2-7; D uncertain. Germline V gene sequence: CDR1 MNHNY, CDR2 SVGAGI (reference sequence). V was pared by 2 bases and J by 4 bases, with 9 bases between. The CDR3 is made up of 13 amino acids. The CDR3 spells CASSYTENYEQYF. CDR3 nucleotide sequence: TGTGCCAGCAGTTACACCGAGAATTACGAGCAGTACTTC.

This clonotype was observed at least ten times. The chain joins TRBV7-3 to TRBJ2-3; TRBD2 aligns across 10 bases. Germline-derived CDR1 and CDR2 are SGHTA and FQGTGA. The V and J ends lost 0 bases and 5 bases, in that order; junction bases with no gene match: 8. The CDR3 consists of 17 residues. Written as DNA, the CDR3 is TGTGCCAGCAGCTTAACCCCGACTAGCGGGCGCCGAGATACGCAGTATTTT. Translation gives CASSLTPTSGRRDTQYF.

This clonotype occurred many times. This chain links TRBV6-2 or TRBV6-3 with TRBJ2-6; TRBD1 might be the D (6 bases). In germline, CDR1 is MNHEY, CDR2 SVGEGT. V was pared by 2 bases and J by 4 bases, with 9 bases between. There are 15 residues in the CDR3. Here the CDR3 DNA reads TGTGCCAGCAGTTACACAGGGCCCGGGGCCAACGTCCTGACTTTC. Protein sequence: CASSYTGPGANVLTF.

This clonotype was found a few times. This chain's CDR3 is CASGPTTDTQYF. The CDR3 DNA follows: TGTGCCAGCGGGCCTACCACAGATACGCAGTATTTT. V and J are TRBV18 and TRBJ2-3, with D unclear. The germline V gene has CDR1 KGHSH and CDR2 LQKENI. The V end was cut by 8 bases, the J end by 2 bases, with 8 bases between. The CDR3 has 12 residues.

In its sample, this clonotype was seen a few times. A read error is possible here, since a much larger clone lies one base away. V usage is TRBV7-3 and J usage is TRBJ2-2, with TRBD1 matching 8 bases. The CDR3 totals 15 residues. Germline lookup yields CDR1 SGHTA and CDR2 FQGTGA. Trimming at V came to 4 bases and at J to 0 bases, leaving 1 base not matched to a gene. In nucleotides, the CDR3 is TGTGCCAGCAGCTCGGGACAGGCGAACACCGGGGAGCTGTTTTTT. This codes for CASSSGQANTGELFF.

This clonotype was detected only a few times. The chain has TRBV10-1 and TRBJ2-3; 8 nucleotides line up with TRBD2. Germline CDR1 WNHNN, CDR2 SYGVQD (reference sequence). This CDR3 spans 17 amino acids. V dropped 6 bases and J dropped 0; count of bases not matched to a gene: 11. CDR3 bases: TGCGCCAGCAGCGAAACGATTAGCGGGACAAGCACAGATACGCAGTATTTT. It codes for CASSETISGTSTDTQYF.

This clonotype was seen repeatedly, ten times or more. The chain has TRBV6-1 and TRBJ1-6, with D maybe TRBD1 (5 bases). Germline values: CDR1 MNHNS, CDR2 SASEGT. Trimming removed 7 bases at V and 7 bases at J, with 23 bases between. The CDR3 is 17 amino acids. The CDR3 nucleotides read TGTGCCAGCATTACGCAATCACTCAGGGCGTCAAATTCACCCCTCCACTTT. Its protein product is CASITQSLRASNSPLHF.

This clonotype was counted many times. V and J are TRBV7-2 and TRBJ2-3, with 10 bases that match TRBD2. CDR1 SGHTA and CDR2 FQGNSA come from the germline V gene. The CDR3 length is 17 residues. Losses at the gene ends were 5 bases for V and 5 bases for J; bases not matched to a gene: 13. CDR3 DNA: TGTGCCAGCAGCCCCCGGGGGAAGCGGGAGGGCCGAGATACGCAGTATTTT. It codes for CASSPRGKREGRDTQYF.

CDR3 nucleotides: TGTGCCACCAGGGGCGATTACACCGGGGAGCTGTTTTTT. The encoded protein is CATRGDYTGELFF. The chain recombines TRBV24-1 with TRBJ2-2; D is unclear. The germline V gene has CDR1 KGHDR and CDR2 SFDVKD. V gave up 7 bases and J gave up 3 bases, with 8 bases separating them. The CDR3 sequence is 13 residues long.

This clonotype was seen at least ten times. The J gene is TRBJ1-2, the V gene TRBV28, with 8 nucleotides matching TRBD1. The ends lost 5 bases at V and 7 bases at J; junction bases unmatched: 9. The length of the CDR3 is 14 residues. Germline assignment: CDR1 MDHEN and CDR2 SYDVKM. CDR3 amino acids: CASSLGQGRIGYTF. The CDR3 nucleotides are TGTGCCAGCAGTCTCGGACAGGGAAGAATTGGCTACACCTTC.

This clonotype has just a few counts. This chain links TRBV4-1 with TRBJ2-5, with 7 bases fitting TRBD2. The CDR3 length is 13 residues. CDR1 is MGHRA, CDR2 YSYEKL, per germline. After removal of 0 bases from V and 11 bases from J, the junction contained 6 bases not matched to a gene. CDR3 amino acids: CASSQDRAREQYF. The CDR3 region has the DNA TGCGCCAGCAGCCAAGATCGGGCGCGGGAGCAGTACTTC.